This TCR beta chain is drawn from a study of shared clonotypes between healthy human individuals. As for the study in general: Researchers assigned three CD4 naive, three CD4 memory, two CD8 naive and one CD8 memory plate to each donor.

V was cut by 5 bases and J by 7 bases, with 15 bases left in between. From germline, CDR1 is SGHVS and CDR2 FNYEAQ. The CDR3 totals 14 residues. General study results and limits: Among donors, the sharing of clonotypes was expected to be influenced by sequencing depth. Researchers found naive subsets generally carried larger estimated richness than memory subsets.

Researchers ran the assay at a deep level. The repertoire was sequenced with immunoSEQ multiplex PCR; TCRdb's copy has only in-frame clones and lacks some. Of fewer than 1 million clones listed, 96% are singletons. As defined, naive CD8 cells were CD45RO-negative and positively selected for CCR7, with terminally differentiated effector memory CD45RA+ cells excluded. On this clone: The antigen is not known.

The specimen was naive CD8+ T cells sorted from blood. The clonotype was recovered from a man under 40 in good health. The chain links TRBV7-6 to TRBJ2-1; no clear D gene. CDR3 DNA: TGTGCCAGCAGCGCGAACCACTTCGAAAATGAGCAGTTCTTC. It specifies CASSANHFENEQFF.